The 14 T cell receptor beta chains presented below share a single source sample, sequenced in a study of cytomegalovirus exposure and HLA in healthy donors. 13 Jbeta primers and 60 Vbeta primers were used for the PCR. This table comes from immunoSEQ multiplex PCR, and its TCRdb copy is limited to in-frame clones, with some not included. The sample contains approximately 210,000 clones, about four fifths of which appear only once. Sequencing was carried out using PBMCs. The receptors were sampled from a male donor in good health and CMV-seropositive.

CDR3 coding DNA: TGTGCCAGCAAGGCAGGGGAAGGAAACACTGAAGCTTTCTTT. This codes for CASKAGEGNTEAFF. This chain connects TRBV9 to TRBJ1-1; maybe TRBD1 (6 bases). V gave up 6 bases and J gave up 2 bases, with 14 bases separating them. The CDR3 is 14 amino acids. Germline lookup yields CDR1 SGDLS and CDR2 YYNGEE.

The rearrangement joins TRBV18 to TRBJ1-5; 7 nucleotides line up with TRBD1. The CDR3 has 14 residues. Germline trimming cut 5 bases from V and 5 bases from J; bases unmatched to any gene: 6. Germline CDR1 KGHSH, CDR2 LQKENI. The CDR3 is CASSETGAHQPQHF. The CDR3 DNA follows: TGTGCCAGCTCAGAAACAGGGGCACATCAGCCCCAGCATTTT.

V gene TRBV5-1 combines with J gene TRBJ2-7; 10 nucleotides line up with TRBD2. CDR1 is SGHRS and CDR2 is YFSETQ in the germline V gene. Losses at the gene ends were 0 bases for V and 3 bases for J; bases not matched to a gene: 3. This CDR3 region has 15 residues. The CDR3 DNA reads as TGCGCCAGCAGCTTGGTACCTAGCGGGGGCTACGAGCAGTACTTC. Encoded protein: CASSLVPSGGYEQYF.

A word on this clone: Relative to the germline gene, one junction end is altered; a read error may explain this. The chain recombines TRBV4-1 with TRBJ1-5; D might be TRBD1 (6 bases). The CDR3 contains 16 residues. Germline CDR1 reads MGHRA; CDR2 reads YSYEKL. The CDR3 DNA follows: TGCGCCAGCACCCAATCGGCAGGGGCCATGAATCAGCCCCAGCATTTT. The encoded protein is CASTQSAGAMNQPQHF.

The V call is TRBV7-9, the J call TRBJ2-7; 7 nucleotides agree with TRBD1. V shed 5 bases and J 3 bases; nucleotides not matched to a gene: 7. Germline values: CDR1 SEHNR, CDR2 FQNEAQ (reference sequence). The CDR3 is 14 amino acids. The CDR3 coding sequence is TGTGCCAGCAGCAGTGACAGGGTCGGCTACGAGCAGTACTTC. Translation: CASSSDRVGYEQYF.

The chain uses TRBV7-2 and TRBJ1-1; 7 bases are a match to TRBD1. With 5 bases clipped from V and 2 bases from J, the junction kept 11 bases outside the gene matches. The CDR3 sequence is 16 residues long. The V gene's germline CDR1 is SGHTA and CDR2 FQGNSA. CDR3 DNA: TGTGCCAGCAGCGGGGAAGGGGGCAGGGGAAACACTGAAGCTTTCTTT. As protein: CASSGEGGRGNTEAFF.

Concerning this clone itself: The sample holds other DNA sequences that translate to the same CDR3. The chain links TRBV6-5 to TRBJ2-3, with 13 bases matching TRBD2. Per germline, CDR1 MNHEY and CDR2 SVGAGI. The CDR3 has 15 residues. J lost 3 bases, V lost 6 bases, and 3 bases had no gene match. CDR3 loop: CASRQGLAGTDTQYF. The CDR3 region has the DNA TGTGCCAGCAGACAGGGACTAGCGGGAACAGATACGCAGTATTTT.

With respect to this clone: A junction boundary mismatches the germline segment, possibly from a read error. The chain is built from TRBV7-9 and TRBJ2-7, with TRBD1 matching over 7 bases. The CDR3 sequence is 15 residues long. The germline V gene encodes CDR1 SEHNR and CDR2 FQNEAQ (reference sequence). For the CDR3, the DNA is TGTTCCAGCAGCCTGTGGGCAGGGGGAGCACAAGAGCAGTACTTC. Encoded protein: CSSSLWAGGAQEQYF.

This chain connects TRBV9 to TRBJ1-1; 8 bases line up with TRBD1. J lost 1 base, V lost 2 bases, and 1 base had no gene match. Germline loops: CDR1 SGDLS, CDR2 YYNGEE. The CDR3 is made up of 14 amino acids. CDR3 nucleotide sequence: TGTGCCAGCAGCGTTGGGACAGGGAACACTGAAGCTTTCTTT. Its translation: CASSVGTGNTEAFF.

This chain connects TRBV28 to TRBJ1-2; D may be TRBD1 (6 bases). V was cut by 4 bases and J by 0 bases, with 12 bases left in between. The CDR3 sequence is 15 residues long. The V gene's germline CDR1 is MDHEN and CDR2 SYDVKM. This chain's CDR3 is CASSSPGQPNYGYTF. The CDR3 DNA is TGTGCCAGCAGTTCCCCCGGACAGCCTAACTATGGCTACACCTTC.

The rearrangement uses TRBV2 and TRBJ2-3; 14 bases align to TRBD2. The J segment lost 2 bases and the V segment lost 1 base, leaving 2 bases of the junction unmatched. Germline CDR1 reads SNHLY; CDR2 reads FYNNEI. CDR3 length: 17 residues. CDR3 DNA sequence: TGTGCCAGCAGTGAAGGGACTAGCGGGGGGTACACAGATACGCAGTATTTT. This sequence encodes CASSEGTSGGYTDTQYF.

V usage is TRBV28 and J usage is TRBJ2-7; TRBD2 agrees at 8 bases. The CDR3 spans 15 residues. The ends lost 6 bases at V and 1 base at J; junction bases unmatched: 8. Germline CDR1 MDHEN, CDR2 SYDVKM. Here the CDR3 reads CASSALRGESYEQYF. The CDR3 DNA reads TGTGCCAGCAGCGCTCTGCGGGGGGAATCCTACGAGCAGTACTTC.

The chain joins TRBV5-1 to TRBJ2-1; 11 nucleotides agree with TRBD2. The CDR3 totals 16 residues. V trimming: 6 bases; J trimming: 3 bases; junction bases outside the gene matches: 8. Germline V gene sequence: CDR1 SGHRS, CDR2 YFSETQ. CDR3 sequence (DNA): TGCGCCAGCACTCTTAGCGGGAGGGCCCTCTACAATGAGCAGTTCTTC. This sequence encodes CASTLSGRALYNEQFF.

V usage is TRBV27 and J usage is TRBJ2-7, with 9 bases matching TRBD2. The ends lost 0 bases at V and 3 bases at J; junction bases unmatched: 6. The CDR3 runs to 16 residues. CDR1 is MNHEY and CDR2 is SMNVEV in the germline V gene (reference sequence). The CDR3, as DNA: TGTGCCAGCAGTTTATCGTTGACTAGCGGACTCTACGAGCAGTACTTC. Translated, it gives CASSLSLTSGLYEQYF.